This T cell receptor beta chain was captured by sequencing in a study of identical twins. The study, taken as a whole, reports: Abundant cord blood beta clonotypes carried fewer insertions; memory repertoires showed none.

Worth noting for this clonotype: Its antigen is as yet unknown.

TCRdb re-derived calls from the 5' RACE reads in MiXCR, one entry per CDR3 protein. The sample contains some 500,000 distinct CDR3 sequences, around 20% of which appear only once. The CDR3 covers 13 residues. V trimming: 6 bases; J trimming: 7 bases; junction bases outside the gene matches: 9. Germline V gene data show CDR1 as DFQATT and CDR2 as SNEGSKA (reference sequence). The data also belong to a second study, concerning T cells expressing NK-cell markers. That investigation notes: Among eight sequenced donors, seven carried HCMV seropositivity while one was seronegative. Whether the expanded NKG2C+ T cell clones recognized HCMV remained unclear.

The rearrangement links TRBV20-1 to TRBJ2-1; 7 bases match TRBD2. Sequences were obtained from CD4+ T cells sorted from blood. The TCR originated in a woman between 18 and 29 years old in good health. CDR3: CSAAAGVRNEQFF. CDR3 bases: TGCAGTGCCGCCGCGGGAGTGAGAAATGAGCAGTTCTTC.